Listed here is a single TCR beta chain. TCRdb keeps only in-frame clones here, not all; method: immunoSEQ multiplex PCR. The repertoire holds 200,000 to 250,000 clones, with over 80% as singletons. This sample was included in a study of blood T cell repertoires in COVID-19. CDR1 and CDR2 (germline): GTSNPN, SVGIG (reference sequence). The CDR3 spans 13 residues. V dropped 3 bases and J dropped 4; count of bases not matched to a gene: 5. The gene calls are TRBV30 and TRBJ1-2; 7 bases align to TRBD1. The sample was PBMCs or T cells enriched from blood (not recorded which). This receptor was identified in a woman in her thirties or forties who had recovered from COVID-19. As DNA, the CDR3 is TGTGCCTGGAGCCCGGGACAGAGCTATGGCTACACCTTC. The encoded protein is CAWSPGQSYGYTF.